The present entry profiles one T cell receptor (beta chain) with its context. Its binding antigen is unknown. The library relied on 5' RACE. Each TCR library was prepared from 3,500 to 4,500 ng of total RNA. For each sample, cDNA synthesis was carried out in eight separate reactions using SMARTScribe reverse transcriptase. During cDNA synthesis, template switching was used to introduce unique molecular identifiers that contained a 6-nucleotide sample barcode. Amplification of TCRalpha and TCRbeta cDNA involved two nested PCRs of 16 and 9 cycles, and each PCR was followed by bead purification. Before amplification, cDNA was treated with uracil DNA-glycosylase and purified using the QIAquick PCR purification kit. The second PCR was the step at which Illumina TruSeq-compatible adapters and sample-specific barcodes were added. TapeStation and Qubit were used to check library quality and concentration, and 5 to 6.5 ng of each library was pooled. Pooled libraries were sequenced on an Illumina HiSeq2500 single-index Rapid Run with 2 x 100 bp reads and custom sequencing primers. On the study's bioinformatics: MiGEC version 1.2.6 was used for UMI-based consensus assembly to correct PCR and sequencing errors. V(D)J alignment, clonotype assembly and CDR3 extraction were performed with MiXCR version 2.1.1. Gene usage, clonotype sharing and MAIT/NKT TCR abundance were normalised by analysing the top 1000, 10 000 and 20 000 clonotypes per sample. Diversity was computed as the inverse Simpson index with the vegan R package after downsampling to 27 000 UMIs. Paired Mann-Whitney U tests were applied to discordant twin pairs, with Benjamini-Hochberg correction for multiple testing. The reads, reprocessed by TCRdb, yield one row per CDR3 protein sequence and no DNA. These V and J calls rely on TCRdb rather than the paper's analysis. This sample's table has entries for around 380,000 distinct CDR3 sequences. The ten biggest clones cover approximately 2.3% of the sample.

The sample belongs to a study of monozygotic twins with inflammatory bowel disease (dated by TCRdb to between 2018 and 2020). Notes on the research overall: A total of 28 monozygotic twin pairs were included in the full study, comprising nine German pairs (four IBD-concordant, five IBD-discordant) and 19 IBD-discordant Danish pairs. Disease-associated traits were sought mainly through comparisons between IBD patients and their genetically identical healthy co-twins within discordant pairs. Each individual had, on average, about 151 000 unique TCRalpha sequences and 181 000 unique TCRbeta sequences available for analysis. Overall study results and their limits: Repertoire similarity did not differ between concordant and discordant twins, which could be due to limited statistical power. Compared with healthy twins, IBD patients had fewer clonotypes in common with other individuals, a difference most pronounced in patients showing signs of disease activity. TCRbeta repertoire diversity, by inverse Simpson index, was decreased in IBD patients compared with their healthy co-twins. The analysis was unable to tell apart different T cell subtypes. Differing immunosuppressive treatments among patients may have added background noise and inter-individual variability to the repertoires. The results gave no support for a single strong signal or clonotype linked to IBD.

From each donor, a roughly 2.5 ml peripheral blood sample was collected into PAXgene tubes and stored at -80 degrees C. Total RNA was isolated from whole blood with the PAXgene blood miRNA kit on an automated QIAcube, without T cell sorting. Deep TCRalpha and TCRbeta repertoire profiling with unique molecular barcoding was performed on peripheral blood of monozygotic twin pairs concordant or discordant for inflammatory bowel disease. Smoking habits were recorded for all twin pairs, and each individual was classified as a current, former or never smoker. The TCR sequence derives from a human donor with ulcerative colitis or Crohn's disease, or a healthy co-twin of an affected twin (not recorded which). The sequenced sample consisted of blood.

The CDR3 corresponds to CASSFGTGGQPQHF. The chain was built from TRBV7-8 and TRBJ1-5; TCRdb proposes TRBD1, but this gene call is untestable without DNA. The CDR3 holds 14 amino acids from the cysteine to the phenylalanine. DNA for this receptor is not on file. The germline V gene supplies CDR1 SGHVS and CDR2 FQNEAQ.